These 29 T cell receptor beta chains came from one sample sequenced in a study of cytomegalovirus exposure and HLA in healthy donors. It was with 60 Vbeta and 13 Jbeta primers that the PCR ran. Generated by immunoSEQ multiplex PCR, the TCRdb table keeps only in-frame clones and is missing some. The sample has 150,000 to 200,000 clones; 75% to 85% are singletons. Material: PBMCs. The source of these receptors is a boy aged 5-17 years in good health and CMV-seronegative.

The rearrangement links TRBV5-4 to TRBJ2-5; the match to TRBD1 covers 7 bases. V trimming: 3 bases; J trimming: 4 bases; junction bases outside the gene matches: 12. The CDR3 runs to 16 residues. Germline assignment: CDR1 SGHNT and CDR2 YYREEE (reference sequence). CDR3 protein: CASSSFGGTASETQYF. The CDR3 bases are TGTGCCAGCAGCTCTTTCGGTGGGACAGCGTCAGAGACCCAGTACTTC.

The V gene is TRBV25-1, the J gene TRBJ2-5, with TRBD2 matching 11 bases. CDR1 and CDR2 from the germline V gene are MGHDK and SYGVNS. This CDR3 is 15 amino acids long. The V and J ends lost 6 bases and 2 bases, in that order; junction bases with no gene match: 5. Here the CDR3 reads CASSRTSGSQETQYF. CDR3 in DNA: TGTGCCAGCAGCCGAACTAGCGGGAGTCAAGAGACCCAGTACTTC. The full variable domain, rest sourced from reference TRBV25-1 and TRBJ2-5, is EADIYQTPRYLVIGTGKKITLECSQTMGHDKMYWYQQDPGMELHLIHYSYGVNSTEKGDLSSESTVSRIRTEHFPLTLESARPSHTSQYLCASSRTSGSQETQYFGPGTRLLVL.

This clone was observed a few times. V and J are TRBV7-9 and TRBJ1-1; 8 bases align to TRBD1. Germline loops: CDR1 SEHNR, CDR2 FQNEAQ (reference sequence). The CDR3 is 15 residues long. V gave up 4 bases and J gave up 3 bases; unmatched junction bases: 7. The CDR3 here is CASSSRGRGDTEAFF. The CDR3 DNA follows: TGTGCCAGCAGCTCCAGGGGGCGTGGGGACACTGAAGCTTTCTTT. Variable domain in full (rest from reference TRBV7-9 and TRBJ1-1): DTGVSQNPRHKITKRGQNVTFRCDPISEHNRLYWYRQTLGQGPEFLTYFQNEAQLEKSRLLSDRFSAERPKGSFSTLEIQRTEQGDSAMYLCASSSRGRGDTEAFFGQGTRLTVV.

The chain carries TRBV16 and TRBJ2-7; tentatively, D is TRBD2 (7 bases). Trimming shortened V by 6 bases and J by 3 bases, and 18 bases separated the two germline ends. The germline V gene encodes CDR1 KGHSY and CDR2 FQNENV. The length of the CDR3 is 15 residues. For the CDR3, the DNA is TGTGCCAGCAGGACTGGGGGGGGCCCGATCTACGAGCAGTACTTC. Residues: CASRTGGGPIYEQYF.

This chain connects TRBV2 to TRBJ2-7, with 11 bases aligning to TRBD2. This CDR3 comprises 16 residues. The V segment lost 5 bases and the J segment 7 bases; nucleotides outside the gene matches: 13. Germline lookup yields CDR1 SNHLY and CDR2 FYNNEI. The CDR3 nucleotides are TGTGCCAGCAGTTTACGACTAGCGGGGAGTCTAGGGGAGCAGTACTTC. Amino acid sequence: CASSLRLAGSLGEQYF.

V and J are TRBV5-8 and TRBJ2-7; tentative D call: TRBD1 (5 bases). Per the germline V gene, CDR1 is SGHTS and CDR2 is YDEGEE. The CDR3 totals 14 residues. The germline V and J ends were trimmed by 1 base and 7 bases, with 15 bases remaining between them. CDR3 DNA: TGTGCCAGCAGCTTGCGGCCAGGGCTGCAGGAGCAGTACTTC. Its protein is CASSLRPGLQEQYF. The full variable domain, with the rest looked up from reference TRBV5-8 and TRBJ2-7, is EAGVTQSPTHLIKTRGQQATLRCSPISGHTSVYWYQQALGLGLQFLLWYDEGEERNRGNFPPRFSGRQFPNYSSELNVNALELEDSALYLCASSLRPGLQEQYFGPGTRLTVT.

This chain joins TRBV19 and TRBJ1-3; D may be TRBD1 (6 bases). This CDR3 has 16 amino acids. Germline V CDR1 and CDR2: LNHDA, SQIVND (reference sequence). V lost 1 base to trimming and J lost 1 base, with 11 bases between them. CDR3 region: CASSIVGTPSGNTIYF. The CDR3 DNA follows: TGTGCCAGTAGTATAGTGGGGACACCATCTGGAAACACCATATATTTT.

This clone was counted between two and nine times. The chain combines TRBV19 with TRBJ2-5; 14 bases match TRBD2. The V segment lost 5 bases and the J segment 4 bases; nucleotides outside the gene matches: 9. The CDR3 spans 17 residues. Germline CDR1 reads LNHDA; CDR2 reads SQIVND (reference sequence). This CDR3 reads CASSARSGTSGGETQYF. The DNA for the CDR3 is TGTGCCAGTAGTGCTCGCTCCGGGACTAGCGGGGGAGAGACCCAGTACTTC. The variable domain in full, completed from reference TRBV19 and TRBJ2-5, reads DGGITQSPKYLFRKEGQNVTLSCEQNLNHDAMYWYRQDPGQGLRLIYYSQIVNDFQKGDIAEGYSVSREKKESFPLTVTSAQKNPTAFYLCASSARSGTSGGETQYFGPGTRLLVL.

V gene TRBV5-1 combines with J gene TRBJ2-1; TRBD1 matches 10 bases. The CDR3 consists of 16 residues. CDR1 is SGHRS, CDR2 YFSETQ, per germline. J gave up 4 bases and V 1 base, and 5 bases lay outside the gene matches. CDR3 protein: CASSLSRGQGYNEQFF. The CDR3 DNA sequence: TGCGCCAGCAGCTTGTCAAGGGGACAGGGGTACAATGAGCAGTTCTTC.

In DNA form, the CDR3 reads TGCGCCAGCAGCTTGATCGGGATCGCTGGAAACACCATATATTTT. Translation: CASSLIGIAGNTIYF. This chain connects TRBV5-1 to TRBJ1-3; D remains ambiguous. CDR1 and CDR2 (germline): SGHRS, YFSETQ. This CDR3 has 15 amino acids. The V end was cut by 1 base, the J end by 2 bases, with 10 bases between.

Here the CDR3 reads CASRVSVAVDGYTF. CDR3 sequence (DNA): TGTGCCAGCAGAGTAAGCGTGGCCGTGGATGGCTACACCTTC. This chain joins TRBV6-1 and TRBJ1-2; D not resolved. CDR1 and CDR2 from the germline V gene are MNHNS and SASEGT. CDR3 length: 14 amino acids. The V end was cut by 6 bases, the J end by 6 bases, with 17 bases between.

The chain has TRBV19 and TRBJ2-1; TRBD2 matches at 7 bases. Per germline, CDR1 LNHDA and CDR2 SQIVND (reference sequence). The CDR3 spans 17 residues. Trimming removed 5 bases from V and 0 bases from J; junction bases left unmatched: 10. In nucleotides, the CDR3 is TGTGCCAGTAGTCCGTACCTAGCGGAGAGCTCCTACAATGAGCAGTTCTTC. Its translation is CASSPYLAESSYNEQFF.

Written as DNA, the CDR3 is TGTGCCAGCAGCTCGCGGGGGGGAATGACCGGGGAGCTGTTTTTT. Residues: CASSSRGGMTGELFF. The V and J genes are TRBV7-9 and TRBJ2-2; 9 nucleotides align to TRBD2. V lost 4 bases and J lost 5; bases outside the gene matches: 5. This CDR3 region has 15 residues. Germline V CDR1 and CDR2: SEHNR, FQNEAQ (reference sequence).

This chain uses TRBV27 with TRBJ2-7; a possible D gene is TRBD2 (7 bases). The V and J ends lost 4 bases and 5 bases respectively, with 12 bases between them. Germline-derived CDR1 and CDR2 are MNHEY and SMNVEV (reference sequence). The CDR3 sequence is 13 residues long. CDR3 sequence reads: CASSWGGADEQYF. CDR3 DNA sequence: TGTGCCAGCAGTTGGGGGGGCGCGGACGAGCAGTACTTC.

V usage is TRBV19 and J usage is TRBJ1-5; D is perhaps TRBD1 (6 bases). Trimming took off 3 bases at V and 3 bases at J, with 12 bases between the two ends. Germline assignment: CDR1 LNHDA and CDR2 SQIVND (reference sequence). This CDR3 has 15 amino acids. DNA of the CDR3: TGTGCCAGTAGTATGGCGGACAGATTCAATCAGCCCCAGCATTTT. Its translation is CASSMADRFNQPQHF. Filled out from reference TRBV19 and TRBJ1-5, the complete variable domain reads DGGITQSPKYLFRKEGQNVTLSCEQNLNHDAMYWYRQDPGQGLRLIYYSQIVNDFQKGDIAEGYSVSREKKESFPLTVTSAQKNPTAFYLCASSMADRFNQPQHFGDGTRLSIL.

The chain couples TRBV29-1 to TRBJ1-5; weak D call: TRBD1 (6 bases). There are 13 residues in the CDR3. Germline V gene sequence: CDR1 SQVTM, CDR2 ANQGSEA. Between the trimmed V and J ends, which lost 5 bases and 4 bases, there was a span of 12 bases. CDR3: CSVSDRTNQPQHF. CDR3 bases: TGCAGCGTTTCGGACAGAACTAATCAGCCCCAGCATTTT. The variable domain in full, with the rest retrieved from reference TRBV29-1 and TRBJ1-5, is SAVISQKPSRDICQRGTSLTIQCQVDSQVTMMFWYRQQPGQSLTLIATANQGSEATYESGFVIDKFPISRPNLTFSTLTVSNMSPEDSSIYLCSVSDRTNQPQHFGDGTRLSIL.

In the case of this clone: At one end, the junction sequence differs from germline, possibly due to a read error. The V and J genes are TRBV6-4 and TRBJ2-7; 9 positions agree with TRBD1. CDR3 length: 13 residues. Germline CDR1 is MRHNA and CDR2 is SNTAGT. As DNA, the CDR3 is TGTGCCGGCAGTGACTCGGACAGGGGCGAGCAGTACTTC. Its protein is CAGSDSDRGEQYF.

Concerning this clone itself: The junction shows a germline mismatch at one end, possibly a read error. The chain combines TRBV7-7 with TRBJ2-5, with no clear D. The CDR3 spans 13 residues. Germline loops: CDR1 SSHAT, CDR2 FNYEAQ (reference sequence). CDR3 coding DNA: TGTGCTAGCAGCTTAGTTGGGCCGGAGACCCAGTACTTC. Its protein product is CASSLVGPETQYF. The full variable domain, its missing parts supplied by reference TRBV7-7 and TRBJ2-5, is GAGVSQSPRYKVTKRGQDVTLRCDPISSHATLYWYQQALGQGPEFLTYFNYEAQPDKSGLPSDRFSAERPEGSISTLTIQRTEQRDSAMYRCASSLVGPETQYFGPGTRLLVL.

V is TRBV6-5 and J is TRBJ2-7, with 9 nucleotides matching TRBD1. The CDR3 runs to 15 residues. Looked up from germline, CDR1 is MNHEY and CDR2 is SVGAGI. Trimming at V came to 2 bases and at J to 0 bases, leaving 2 bases not matched to a gene. The CDR3 sequence is CASSYGTGSSYEQYF. In nucleotides, the CDR3 is TGTGCCAGCAGTTACGGGACAGGGAGCTCCTACGAGCAGTACTTC.

This clone turned up a few times. The chain links TRBV5-1 to TRBJ1-1; D perhaps matches TRBD1 (6 bases). The CDR3 runs 13 residues. V lost 2 bases and J lost 3, with 8 bases in between. Germline V lookup: CDR1 SGHRS, CDR2 YFSETQ. The CDR3 DNA sequence: TGCGCCAGCAGCTTACAGGGCCACACTGAAGCTTTCTTT. This codes for CASSLQGHTEAFF. Full variable domain (outside the CDR3, taken from reference TRBV5-1 and TRBJ1-1): KAGVTQTPRYLIKTRGQQVTLSCSPISGHRSVSWYQQTPGQGLQFLFEYFSETQRNKGNFPGRFSGRQFSNSRSEMNVSTLELGDSALYLCASSLQGHTEAFFGQGTRLTVV.

The chain carries TRBV4-1 and TRBJ1-1, with 11 bases lining up with TRBD1. Trimming at V came to 3 bases and at J to 4 bases, leaving 10 bases not matched to a gene. CDR1 and CDR2 from the germline V gene are MGHRA and YSYEKL. This CDR3 has 17 amino acids. The CDR3 reads CASSHPRTGGGSTEAFF. In DNA, the CDR3 is TGCGCCAGCAGCCACCCACGGACAGGGGGCGGGAGCACTGAAGCTTTCTTT.

The chain combines TRBV7-2 with TRBJ1-5; D may be TRBD1 (6 bases). CDR1 and CDR2 from the germline V gene are SGHTA and FQGNSA. The CDR3 is 13 amino acids. V was shortened by 1 base and J by 7 bases, with 8 bases between the two germline ends. CDR3 in amino acids: CASSLGGGQPQHF. In nucleotides, the CDR3 is TGTGCCAGCAGCTTAGGGGGGGGCCAGCCCCAGCATTTT.

This clone came up a few times. V gene TRBV9 combines with J gene TRBJ1-2; D perhaps matches TRBD1 (6 bases). With 6 bases removed from V and 4 bases from J, the gap between germline ends came to 16 bases. The CDR3 runs to 14 residues. CDR1 and CDR2 from the germline V gene are SGDLS and YYNGEE. CDR3 nucleotide sequence: TGTGCCAGCAACCCCCAGGGGAATTTCTATGGCTACACCTTC. Translated: CASNPQGNFYGYTF.

This clone appeared a single time. The chain couples TRBV5-1 to TRBJ1-1; D gene unclear. V gave up 2 bases and J gave up 12 bases, with 5 bases separating them. This CDR3 spans 9 amino acids. Germline CDR1 and CDR2: SGHRS and YFSETQ. CDR3 amino acids: CASSLQSFF. Written as DNA, the CDR3 is TGCGCCAGCAGCTTACAATCTTTCTTT.

The V gene is TRBV15, the J gene TRBJ1-1; 9 bases agree with TRBD1. Germline V CDR1 and CDR2: LNHNV, YYDKDF (reference sequence). V lost 3 bases and J lost 4; bases outside the gene matches: 6. The CDR3 sequence is 15 residues long. CDR3 DNA sequence: TGTGCCACCAGCAGTAGACAGGGGGTGGGCACTGAAGCTTTCTTT. It yields the protein CATSSRQGVGTEAFF. The complete variable domain, with remaining parts taken from reference TRBV15 and TRBJ1-1, reads DAMVIQNPRYQVTQFGKPVTLSCSQTLNHNVMYWYQQKSSQAPKLLFHYYDKDFNNEADTPDNFQSRRPNTSFCFLDIRSPGLGDTAMYLCATSSRQGVGTEAFFGQGTRLTVV.

The chain carries TRBV5-1 and TRBJ1-2; the D gene is possibly TRBD1 (5 bases). V lost 4 bases and J 7 bases, leaving 5 bases between the germline ends. Germline V CDR1 and CDR2: SGHRS, YFSETQ. The CDR3 runs to 10 residues. This chain's CDR3 is CASSDSGYTF. The CDR3 bases are TGCGCCAGCAGCGACAGTGGCTACACCTTC.

Only a few counts were recorded for this clone. The CDR3 DNA reads as TGTGCCAGCAGCGGGAACGGGGGGGCGAATGAGCAGTTCTTC. Translated, it gives CASSGNGGANEQFF. V usage is TRBV9 and J usage is TRBJ2-1, with TRBD2 matching 8 bases. Germline CDR1 reads SGDLS; CDR2 reads YYNGEE. With 3 bases clipped from V and 7 bases from J, the junction kept 6 bases outside the gene matches. CDR3 length: 14 residues.

The chain employs TRBV10-1 and TRBJ2-7; 7 nucleotides align to TRBD1. This CDR3 has 15 amino acids. J lost 7 bases, V lost 6 bases, and 15 bases had no gene match. The germline gives CDR1 WNHNN, CDR2 SYGVQD (reference sequence). CDR3 amino acids: CASSPTTGVPREQYF. Written as DNA, the CDR3 is TGCGCCAGCAGCCCTACCACAGGGGTACCTAGAGAGCAGTACTTC.

The V call is TRBV7-2, the J call TRBJ2-1; possibly TRBD2 for D (5 bases). The CDR3 runs to 14 residues. V lost 1 base to trimming and J lost 6 bases, with 10 bases between them. CDR1 SGHTA and CDR2 FQGNSA come from the germline V gene. This CDR3 is CASSLVGGGNEQFF. DNA of the CDR3: TGTGCCAGCAGCTTAGTAGGAGGAGGCAATGAGCAGTTCTTC.